This T cell receptor (beta chain) was recorded in a study of beta chain features in type 1 diabetes listed by TCRdb under 2018. About the study as a whole: No differences in mean age, gender distribution, total cell number or subset yield were found between patients and healthy donors. Across all samples, about 110 million sorted cells were examined, and cell number per subset correlated strongly with RNA yield. The study compared TCRB repertoires of sorted circulating CD4+ T cell subsets between recently diagnosed type 1 diabetes patients and matched healthy donors. Naive and central memory subsets were obtained from all 30 or so donors, but regulatory and stem cell-like memory subsets were isolated from only 8 patients and roughly eight healthy donors. The paper as a whole reports these results and caveats: PCR might favor shorter templates, but patient and control samples were amplified and corrected together, so any skew would affect both groups equally. A moderate but significant shortening of TCRB CDR3 length was observed in type 1 diabetes patients in all four CD4+ subsets. Only small numbers of individuals were included in the HLA sub-analyses, which left unresolved whether HLA type had any influence on TCRB rearrangement. Because cDNA was sequenced instead of genomic DNA, activated cells with high expression could be over-represented, although the groups did not differ in activation or CD3 levels. Patients with type 1 diabetes made fewer insertions and deleted more nucleotides at VDJ recombination sites, implying thymic rearrangement abnormalities. Naive, central memory and regulatory TCRB repertoires appeared more similar among patients than among healthy donors.

Each donor gave one peripheral blood draw, averaging roughly 0.11 L, which was collected into heparinised tubes. Naive, central memory, regulatory and stem cell-like memory CD4+ T cells were sorted on a BD FACSAria II using a panel including CD45RO, CCR7, CD25, CD127, CD95 and CD27. Purity was above 95% for every sorted population. PBMCs were separated immediately by Lymphoprep density gradient centrifugation and were stained directly, without being cultured. So that batch effects would be minimized, each experiment stained and sorted samples in pairs, pairing one healthy donor with one patient. This clone was seen only a few times. It has no known antigen specificity. No base quality information exists; no much larger clone differs at one position. The High Capacity cDNA Reverse Transcription Kit was used to reverse transcribe all of the isolated RNA, meaning that expressed TCRB transcripts were what got sequenced. Deep immunoSEQ sequencing was performed on naive, central memory and regulatory T cell samples, with an average of around 3.5 million total reads per sample. Sorted cells were lysed in RLT buffer and RNA was extracted with DNase-treated RNeasy Micro or Mini kits, depending on cell number. To prevent cross-contamination, each cell subset was processed individually, whereas patient and healthy donor samples were processed jointly. TCRB sequences were amplified from cDNA with the immunoSEQ multiplex PCR, producing 87-bp fragments spanning the CDR3 region. Amplicons were sequenced on the Illumina HiSeq platform. Turning to the authors' computational methods: Synthetic template baselines were used to correct PCR bias computationally, reads within Hamming distance 2 were collapsed together, and singletons that could not be merged were discarded. Reads were aligned against IMGT to assign V, D and J genes, CDR3 length and insertions or deletions at six rearrangement sites. Within each subset, clonotype counts were normalized to sorted cell number, and only after that were true diversity and Gini coefficients computed with the tcR R package. Repertoire sharing was quantified using the overlap coefficient calculated on TCRB nucleotide sequences. Out-of-frame TCRB sequences from naive cells were analyzed to stand in for the pre-selection repertoire. The table comes from immuneACCESS by way of TCRdb, which keeps in-frame sequences with V and J called. Part of the clones is missing from these tables; in studies checked, under half for an unresolved V gene and the rest for unknown reasons. V and J calls plus clone size are reproduced from that table; the DNA served to infer D and trimming. Here the sample has approximately 340,000 clones; more than 13% occur a single time. Approximately 0.02% of the sample is held by the ten biggest clonotypes.

CDR3 length: 12 amino acids, cysteine to phenylalanine. Only the CDR3 portion is preserved as DNA: 36 bases, with reading frame beginning at the first base. The germline V gene encodes CDR1 GTSNPN and CDR2 SVGIG (reference sequence). V drops 7 bases and J drops 8 bases, leaving 14 bases in between. The sample consisted of naive CD4+ T cells from blood. The intended sense of this specimen's cell subset or site label: true naive CD4+ T cells. The sequence joins TRBV30 to TRBJ1-4, with the D gene too uncertain to name. The receptor was derived from a woman between 18 and 29 years old in good health. The base sequence is TGTGCCTTCCTAAACCGGAGGGAAAAACTGTTTTTT. Its coded protein is CAFLNRREKLFF.